This TCR beta chain was sequenced for a study of blood T cell repertoires in COVID-19. Across the study: The origin of the acute and convalescent COVID-19 samples was the United States, Italy and Spain. Sample material is recorded as cDNA or gDNA derived from T cells, B-cell-depleted T cells, or PBMCs.

The V gene end was trimmed by 3 bases and the J gene end by 7 bases; junction bases not matched to a gene: 8. Looked up from germline, CDR1 is SGHRS and CDR2 is YFSETQ. This CDR3 contains 14 residues. In the original processing: Reference gene primer amplification yielded estimated nucleated cell counts. Produced via immunoSEQ multiplex PCR; TCRdb's table is partial and in-frame only. V, J and clone size were drawn from that table, and D and trimming were deduced from the DNA. The sample includes 90,000 to 120,000 clones, 80% to 90% of them seen just once. The rearrangement uses TRBV5-1 and TRBJ2-7, with 9 positions matching TRBD1. This clonotype was obtained from a woman aged 80 or over with acute or convalescent COVID-19. Sequencing input: peripheral blood. The chain's CDR3 is CASSWGTGNGEQYF. Here the CDR3 DNA reads TGCGCCAGCAGCTGGGGGACAGGGAATGGGGAGCAGTACTTC.